This T cell receptor (beta chain) originates from a study of OX40 agonist ivuxolimab in advanced cancers. Background on the study: All patients had ivuxolimab intravenously every 2 weeks at 0.01 to 10 mg/kg. Subjects had a mean age of around 60 years, with a range of roughly 20 to 80; less than 90% were male. Prior checkpoint blockade (anti-PD-1, anti-PD-L1 or anti-CTLA-4) was permitted; around 39% had it.

Germline trimming cut 5 bases from V and 8 bases from J; bases unmatched to any gene: 15. This CDR3 has 16 amino acids. The V gene's germline CDR1 is MDHEN and CDR2 SYDVKM. Sequenced by immunoSEQ multiplex PCR; TCRdb stores in-frame clones only, minus some. The sample records 100,000 to 150,000 clones, 85% to 95% being singletons. Remarks on this clone: Its antigen is not identified.

Study-wide findings and caveats: The investigators did not determine what antigen specificity the expanded peripheral T cells had.

The receptor's source is an adult with an advanced solid tumor such as melanoma, head and neck, liver or kidney cancer. The chain links TRBV28 to TRBJ1-2; 9 nucleotides align to TRBD1. Material: CD4+ or CD8+ T cells sorted from blood, obtained in a trial of the OX40 agonist ivuxolimab. CDR3 DNA sequence: TGTGCCAGCAGTCCTGGAATTACAGGGGGCACCCGGGGCTACACCTTC. It translates to CASSPGITGGTRGYTF.